Presented here are 8 T cell receptor beta chains from one specimen sequenced in a study of blood T cell repertoires in COVID-19. Clones were sequenced by immunoSEQ multiplex PCR, and TCRdb holds only the in-frame ones, with some missing. The sample holds 110,000 to 150,000 clones; around 80% are singletons and the top ten take about an eighth. The sample consisted of peripheral blood. These receptors were collected from a man older than 75 with acute or convalescent COVID-19.

The chain recombines TRBV9 with TRBJ2-3, with 11 bases identical to TRBD2. The CDR3 totals 16 residues. The V gene end was trimmed by 0 bases and the J gene end by 4 bases; junction bases not matched to a gene: 4. Germline loops: CDR1 SGDLS, CDR2 YYNGEE. CDR3 sequence reads: CASSVELAGGADTQYF. Written as DNA, the CDR3 is TGTGCCAGCAGCGTAGAGTTAGCGGGGGGGGCAGATACGCAGTATTTT.

The CDR3 loop is CASSMDRGTYNEQFF. CDR3 in DNA: TGTGCCAGTAGTATGGACAGGGGGACGTACAATGAGCAGTTCTTC. This chain connects TRBV19 to TRBJ2-1; TRBD1 matches at 10 bases. Germline lookup yields CDR1 LNHDA and CDR2 SQIVND (reference sequence). This CDR3 region has 15 residues. The trim removed 3 bases at V and 4 bases at J, leaving 3 bases unmatched.

V usage is TRBV18 and J usage is TRBJ2-5; 10 bases align to TRBD2. The V gene end was trimmed by 2 bases and the J gene end by 5 bases; junction bases not matched to a gene: 2. Germline V gene data show CDR1 as KGHSH and CDR2 as LQKENI. This CDR3 has 14 residues. The CDR3 here is CASSPGTSAETQYF. The CDR3, as DNA: TGTGCCAGCTCACCAGGGACTAGCGCTGAGACCCAGTACTTC.

With respect to this clone: Other DNA sequences of this sample code for an identical CDR3. In nucleotides, the CDR3 is TGCGCCAGCAGCCAGGACACCTACGAGCAGTACTTC. It is translated as CASSQDTYEQYF. The J gene is TRBJ2-7, the V gene TRBV5-1, with D perhaps TRBD1 (5 bases). Germline CDR1 and CDR2: SGHRS and YFSETQ. Trimming stripped 4 bases from V and 2 bases from J, with 7 bases between. CDR3 length: 12 amino acids. The entire variable domain, with the rest obtained from reference TRBV5-1 and TRBJ2-7, is as follows: KAGVTQTPRYLIKTRGQQVTLSCSPISGHRSVSWYQQTPGQGLQFLFEYFSETQRNKGNFPGRFSGRQFSNSRSEMNVSTLELGDSALYLCASSQDTYEQYFGPGTRLTVT.

This clone has just a few counts. The chain uses TRBV9 and TRBJ1-6, with D possibly being TRBD1 (5 bases). The V end was cut by 0 bases, the J end by 8 bases, with 12 bases between. The CDR3 length is 15 residues. Germline CDR1 SGDLS, CDR2 YYNGEE. The CDR3 region is CASSVVGGEYSPLHF. As DNA, the CDR3 is TGTGCCAGCAGCGTAGTGGGGGGAGAGTATTCACCCCTCCACTTT.

The chain recombines TRBV7-8 with TRBJ2-1; 10 bases line up with TRBD1. CDR3 length equals 15 residues. The V gene end was trimmed by 5 bases and the J gene end by 8 bases; junction bases not matched to a gene: 9. Per the germline V gene, CDR1 is SGHVS and CDR2 is FQNEAQ. CDR3 DNA sequence: TGTGCCAGCAGCCTATGGACAGGGGGTAGGGATGAGCAGTTCTTC. It encodes CASSLWTGGRDEQFF.

This chain connects TRBV19 to TRBJ2-7, with a weak D call TRBD1 (6 bases). The CDR3 has 15 residues. Trimming removed 5 bases from V and 1 base from J, with 15 bases in between. Germline-derived CDR1 and CDR2 are LNHDA and SQIVND (reference sequence). CDR3 residues: CASSPQQGSSYEQYF. The CDR3 nucleotides read TGTGCCAGTAGTCCCCAACAGGGTTCGTCCTACGAGCAGTACTTC.

The chain's CDR3 is CASTTSAGYYEQYF. The CDR3 DNA is TGTGCCAGCACCACAAGTGCAGGATACTACGAGCAGTACTTC. The chain joins TRBV7-2 to TRBJ2-7; no reliable D call. The CDR3 covers 14 residues. V gave up 7 bases and J gave up 3 bases, with 16 bases separating them. Germline CDR1 and CDR2: SGHTA and FQGNSA.